One and the same sample provided the 10 T cell receptor beta chains below, sequenced in a study of blood T cell repertoires in COVID-19. Generated by immunoSEQ multiplex PCR, the TCRdb table keeps only in-frame clones and is missing some. The repertoire holds some 180,000 clones, about nine tenths seen once, with about 7% in the top ten. The sequenced material came from peripheral blood. The receptors stem from a man aged 35-49 years with acute or convalescent COVID-19.

This clone was recorded once. The chain joins TRBV11-2 to TRBJ2-7; D is possibly TRBD2 (6 bases). The V end was cut by 2 bases, the J end by 7 bases, with 18 bases between. The CDR3 spans 15 residues. CDR1 is SGHAT and CDR2 is FQNNGV in the germline V gene. The CDR3 loop is CASSLLRGAQKEQYF. CDR3 DNA sequence: TGTGCCAGCAGCTTATTGCGGGGAGCGCAAAAAGAGCAGTACTTC.

The CDR3 region has the DNA TGTGCCAGCAGTGTTCAGGGACAGGGGTTCTACGAGCAGTACTTC. This sequence encodes CASSVQGQGFYEQYF. The gene calls are TRBV2 and TRBJ2-7; TRBD1 agrees at 10 bases. Germline loops: CDR1 SNHLY, CDR2 FYNNEI. V gave up 4 bases and J gave up 3 bases; unmatched junction bases: 6. This CDR3 is 15 amino acids long. Based on the CDR3 plus reference TRBV2 and TRBJ2-7, the full variable domain is EPEVTQTPSHQVTQMGQEVILRCVPISNHLYFYWYRQILGQKVEFLVSFYNNEISEKSEIFDDQFSVERPDGSNFTLKIRSTKLEDSAMYFCASSVQGQGFYEQYFGPGTRLTVT.

This clone occurred once. The gene calls are TRBV5-1 and TRBJ2-3; 12 nucleotides line up with TRBD1. CDR1 is SGHRS and CDR2 is YFSETQ in the germline V gene. The V gene end was trimmed by 4 bases and the J gene end by 1 base; junction bases not matched to a gene: 4. The CDR3 has 16 amino acids. CDR3 protein: CASSDGTGGGTDTQYF. DNA of the CDR3: TGCGCCAGCAGCGACGGGACAGGGGGCGGCACAGATACGCAGTATTTT.

This clone was recorded a few times. The CDR3 coding sequence is TGTGCCAGCAGCCACCCTCTACTAGCGGGCACCTACAATGAGCAGTTCTTC. It yields the protein CASSHPLLAGTYNEQFF. This chain uses TRBV14 with TRBJ2-1; 9 bases line up with TRBD2. CDR3 length: 17 amino acids. The germline V gene has CDR1 SGHDN and CDR2 FVKESK. With 3 bases clipped from V and 2 bases from J, the junction kept 8 bases outside the gene matches.

V usage is TRBV6-5 and J usage is TRBJ2-3; TRBD2 aligns across 7 bases. Per germline, CDR1 MNHEY and CDR2 SVGAGI. The CDR3 is made up of 15 amino acids. Germline trimming cut 2 bases from V and 2 bases from J; bases unmatched to any gene: 4. The CDR3 DNA reads TGTGCCAGCAGTTACCTCGGGGGGAACACAGATACGCAGTATTTT. Protein sequence: CASSYLGGNTDTQYF.

The chain uses TRBV5-1 and TRBJ2-5; the match to TRBD2 covers 8 bases. CDR1 and CDR2 (germline): SGHRS, YFSETQ. Germline trimming cut 1 base from V and 5 bases from J; bases unmatched to any gene: 4. The CDR3 runs 14 residues. CDR3 coding DNA: TGCGCCAGCAGCTTGTCGGGGGGGCGCGAGACCCAGTACTTC. Translating gives CASSLSGGRETQYF.

This sequence joins TRBV5-1 and TRBJ1-3; TRBD1 is a possible D gene (6 bases). Between the trimmed V and J ends, which lost 6 bases and 0 bases, there was a span of 10 bases. The CDR3 runs to 14 residues. The germline CDR1 and CDR2 sequences are SGHRS and YFSETQ. This CDR3 is CASKQGSSGNTIYF. The CDR3 region has the DNA TGCGCCAGCAAACAGGGAAGCTCTGGAAACACCATATATTTT.

The rearrangement joins TRBV7-2 to TRBJ2-5; 7 nucleotides align to TRBD1. The CDR3 is made up of 14 amino acids. Trimming cost V 3 bases and J 3 bases; bases outside gene matches: 4. Germline V gene lookup returns CDR1 SGHTA and CDR2 FQGNSA. The CDR3 reads CASSFSGTEETQYF. DNA of the CDR3: TGTGCCAGCAGCTTCTCCGGGACAGAAGAGACCCAGTACTTC.

V and J are TRBV2 and TRBJ2-2; no reliable D call. The CDR3 spans 15 residues. Germline lookup yields CDR1 SNHLY and CDR2 FYNNEI. V was clipped by 6 bases and J by 1 base, with 12 bases between them. The chain's CDR3 is CASSRGGRNTGELFF. CDR3 bases: TGTGCCAGCAGCCGTGGTGGGCGGAACACCGGGGAGCTGTTTTTT.

V is TRBV19 and J is TRBJ1-1; 11 bases are shared with TRBD1. V was clipped by 3 bases and J by 1 base; unmatched bases: 1. Per the germline V gene, CDR1 is LNHDA and CDR2 is SQIVND (reference sequence). The CDR3 is 15 amino acids. The CDR3 is CASSMGTGGNTEAFF. In DNA form, the CDR3 reads TGTGCCAGTAGTATGGGGACAGGGGGGAACACTGAAGCTTTCTTT.